The clone carrying this T cell receptor (beta chain) was detected ten times or more. What it binds is unknown. The time point denotes: newly diagnosed GD, antithyroid drugs for less than 3 months. RNA extracted from PBMCs served as the sequencing template. CDR3-region Arm-PCR and iRepertoire HTBI primers produced the TCR beta libraries. TCRdb recomputed calls from the multiplex PCR reads with MiXCR, one row per CDR3 protein. The data hold hundreds of thousands of distinct CDR3 sequences, with 14% to 15% observed a single time. The data derive from a study of regulatory T cells in long-lasting Graves disease. Study-wide results and caveats: Study was limited to peripheral blood, excluding thyroid tissue.

This same sample was also part of a study on T cells in Graves' hyperthyroidism and ophthalmopathy. As reported in that work: Hyperthyroidism was newly diagnosed in patients aged 18 to 65 (duration under 2 months). Most expanded thyroid clonotypes above 0.001 recurred in blood.

The sequencing here drew on peripheral blood mononuclear cells (PBMCs), taken at new diagnosis, from a patient treated with antithyroid drugs. The receptor's source is a woman in her thirties or forties with Graves disease.

In nucleotides, the CDR3 is TGTGCCAGCAGTCCAAGGACAGGGGGCTTCCAAGAGACCCAGTACTTC. Its translation: CASSPRTGGFQETQYF. The chain joins TRBV12-3 or TRBV12-4 to TRBJ2-5; 11 nucleotides agree with TRBD1. This CDR3 is built from 16 residues. V dropped 5 bases and J dropped 1; count of bases not matched to a gene: 6.